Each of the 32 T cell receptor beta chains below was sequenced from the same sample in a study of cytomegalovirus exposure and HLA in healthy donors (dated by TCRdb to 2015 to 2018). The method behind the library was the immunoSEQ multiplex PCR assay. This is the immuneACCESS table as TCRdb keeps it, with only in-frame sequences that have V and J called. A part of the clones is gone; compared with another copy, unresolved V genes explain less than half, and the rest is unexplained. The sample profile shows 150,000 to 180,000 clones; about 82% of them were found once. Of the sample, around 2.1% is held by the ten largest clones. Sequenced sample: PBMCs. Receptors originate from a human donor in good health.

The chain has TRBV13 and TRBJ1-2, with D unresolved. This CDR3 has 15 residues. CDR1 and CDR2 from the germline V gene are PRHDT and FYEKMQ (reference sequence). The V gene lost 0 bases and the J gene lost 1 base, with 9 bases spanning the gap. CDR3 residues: CASSLGQNNNYGYTF. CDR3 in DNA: TGTGCCAGCAGCTTAGGCCAAAACAATAACTATGGCTACACCTTC. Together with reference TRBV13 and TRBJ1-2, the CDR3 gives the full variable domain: AAGVIQSPRHLIKEKRETATLKCYPIPRHDTVYWYQQGPGQDPQFLISFYEKMQSDKGSIPDRFSAQQFSDYHSELNMSSLELGDSALYFCASSLGQNNNYGYTFGSGTRLTVV.

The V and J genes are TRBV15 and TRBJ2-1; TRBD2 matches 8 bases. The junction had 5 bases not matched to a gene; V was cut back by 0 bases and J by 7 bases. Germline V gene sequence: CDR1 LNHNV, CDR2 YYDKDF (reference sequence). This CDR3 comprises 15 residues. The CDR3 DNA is TGTGCCACCAGCAGAGAGGAAGCGGGAGCTAATGAGCAGTTCTTC. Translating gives CATSREEAGANEQFF. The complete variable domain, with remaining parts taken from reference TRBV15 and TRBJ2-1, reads DAMVIQNPRYQVTQFGKPVTLSCSQTLNHNVMYWYQQKSSQAPKLLFHYYDKDFNNEADTPDNFQSRRPNTSFCFLDIRSPGLGDTAMYLCATSREEAGANEQFFGPGTRLTVL.

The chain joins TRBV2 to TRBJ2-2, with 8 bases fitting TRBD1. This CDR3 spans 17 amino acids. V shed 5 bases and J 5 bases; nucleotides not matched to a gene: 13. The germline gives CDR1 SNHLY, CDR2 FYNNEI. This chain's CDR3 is CASSPSAGGADTGELFF. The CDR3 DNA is TGTGCCAGCAGTCCCTCCGCAGGGGGCGCAGATACCGGGGAGCTGTTTTTT.

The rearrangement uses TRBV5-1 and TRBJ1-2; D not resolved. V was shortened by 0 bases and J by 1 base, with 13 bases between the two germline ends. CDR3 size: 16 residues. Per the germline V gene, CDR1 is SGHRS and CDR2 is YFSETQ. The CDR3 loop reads CASSLENPGFNYGYTF. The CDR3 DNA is TGCGCCAGCAGCTTGGAAAACCCAGGTTTTAACTATGGCTACACCTTC. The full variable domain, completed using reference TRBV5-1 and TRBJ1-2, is KAGVTQTPRYLIKTRGQQVTLSCSPISGHRSVSWYQQTPGQGLQFLFEYFSETQRNKGNFPGRFSGRQFSNSRSEMNVSTLELGDSALYLCASSLENPGFNYGYTFGSGTRLTVV.

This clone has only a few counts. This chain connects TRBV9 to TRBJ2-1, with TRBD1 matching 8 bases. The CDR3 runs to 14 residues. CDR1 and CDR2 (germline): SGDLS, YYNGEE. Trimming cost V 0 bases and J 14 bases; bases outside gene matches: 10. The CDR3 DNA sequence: TGTGCCAGCAGCGTAGATAGTGACAGGGGCCAAGAGTTCTTC. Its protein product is CASSVDSDRGQEFF.

CDR3 sequence (DNA): TGTGCCAGCAGTGAGCAGACAGGGGGAAGCTACGAGCAGTACTTC. As protein: CASSEQTGGSYEQYF. The rearrangement joins TRBV6-1 to TRBJ2-7; TRBD1 aligns across 9 bases. The trim removed 3 bases at V and 3 bases at J, leaving 6 bases unmatched. The CDR3 is made up of 15 amino acids. Germline lookup yields CDR1 MNHNS and CDR2 SASEGT.

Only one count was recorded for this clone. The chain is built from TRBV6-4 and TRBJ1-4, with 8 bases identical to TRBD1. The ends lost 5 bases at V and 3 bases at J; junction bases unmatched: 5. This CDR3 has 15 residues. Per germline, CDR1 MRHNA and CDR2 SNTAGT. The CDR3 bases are TGTGCCAGCAGTTTTACAGGGGGTCCTAATGAAAAACTGTTTTTT. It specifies CASSFTGGPNEKLFF.

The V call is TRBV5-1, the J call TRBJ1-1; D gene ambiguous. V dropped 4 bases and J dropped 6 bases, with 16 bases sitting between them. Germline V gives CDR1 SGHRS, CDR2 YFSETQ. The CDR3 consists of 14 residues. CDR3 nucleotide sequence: TGCGCCAGCAGCCCGGGAACGAGGGCCCCTGAAGCTTTCTTT. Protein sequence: CASSPGTRAPEAFF.

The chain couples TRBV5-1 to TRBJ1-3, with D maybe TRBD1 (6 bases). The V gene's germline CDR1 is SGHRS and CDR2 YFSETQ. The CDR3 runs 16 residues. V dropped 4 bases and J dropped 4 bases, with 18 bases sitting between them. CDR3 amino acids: CASSLTGPLLGNTIYF. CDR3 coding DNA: TGCGCCAGCAGCCTTACAGGGCCCTTATTAGGAAACACCATATATTTT.

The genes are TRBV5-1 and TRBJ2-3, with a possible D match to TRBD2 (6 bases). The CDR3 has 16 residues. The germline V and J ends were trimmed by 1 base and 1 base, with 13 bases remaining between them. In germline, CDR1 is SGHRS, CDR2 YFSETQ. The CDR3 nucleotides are TGCGCCAGCAGCTTGTTAACCGGGAGCCGCACAGATACGCAGTATTTT. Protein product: CASSLLTGSRTDTQYF.

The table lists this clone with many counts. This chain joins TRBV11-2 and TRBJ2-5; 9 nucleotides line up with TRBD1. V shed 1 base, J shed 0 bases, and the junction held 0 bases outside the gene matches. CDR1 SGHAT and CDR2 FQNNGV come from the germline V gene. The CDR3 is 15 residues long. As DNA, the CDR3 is TGTGCCAGCAGCTTAGGGGACAGGGACCAAGAGACCCAGTACTTC. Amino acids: CASSLGDRDQETQYF. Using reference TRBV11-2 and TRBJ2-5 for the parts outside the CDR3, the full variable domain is EAGVAQSPRYKIIEKRQSVAFWCNPISGHATLYWYQQILGQGPKLLIQFQNNGVVDDSQLPKDRFSAERLKGVDSTLKIQPAKLEDSAVYLCASSLGDRDQETQYFGPGTRLLVL.

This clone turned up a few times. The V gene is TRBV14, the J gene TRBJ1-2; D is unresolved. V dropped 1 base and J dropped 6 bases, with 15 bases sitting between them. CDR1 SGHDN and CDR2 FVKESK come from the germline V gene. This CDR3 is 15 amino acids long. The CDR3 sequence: CASSQVAGIGDGYTF. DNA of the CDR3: TGTGCCAGCAGCCAAGTAGCGGGGATTGGAGATGGCTACACCTTC.

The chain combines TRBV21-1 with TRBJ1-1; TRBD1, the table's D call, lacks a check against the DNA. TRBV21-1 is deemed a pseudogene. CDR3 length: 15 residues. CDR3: CASSKVRTGDTEAFF. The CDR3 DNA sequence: TGTGCCAGCAGCAAAGTCAGGACAGGGGACACTGAAGCTTTCTTT.

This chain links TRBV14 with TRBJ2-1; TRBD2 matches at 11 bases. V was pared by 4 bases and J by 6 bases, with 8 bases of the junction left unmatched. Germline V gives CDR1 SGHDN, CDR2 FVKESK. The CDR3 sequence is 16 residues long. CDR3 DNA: TGTGCCAGCAGCCCGTATACTAGCGGGAGTGGCAATGAGCAGTTCTTC. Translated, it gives CASSPYTSGSGNEQFF.

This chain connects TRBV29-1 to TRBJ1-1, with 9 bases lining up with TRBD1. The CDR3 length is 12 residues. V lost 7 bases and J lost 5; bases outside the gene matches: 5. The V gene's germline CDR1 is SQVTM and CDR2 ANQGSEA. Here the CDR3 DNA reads TGCAGCGGTTACAGGGGGCCGACTGAAGCTTTCTTT. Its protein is CSGYRGPTEAFF.

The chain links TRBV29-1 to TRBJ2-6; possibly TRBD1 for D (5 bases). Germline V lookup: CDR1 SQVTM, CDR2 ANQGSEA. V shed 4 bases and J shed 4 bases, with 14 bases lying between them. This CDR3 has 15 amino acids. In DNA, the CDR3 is TGCAGCGTTGGAGGAGCAGGGTCCGGGGCCAACGTCCTGACTTTC. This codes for CSVGGAGSGANVLTF.

The CDR3 region has the DNA TGTGCCACCAGCGGGACTAGCGGGATTTTTGAGCAGTTCTTC. It specifies CATSGTSGIFEQFF. This chain connects TRBV15 to TRBJ2-1; 13 bases align to TRBD2. CDR1 is LNHNV, CDR2 YYDKDF, per germline (reference sequence). V shed 5 bases, J shed 9 bases, and the junction held 4 bases outside the gene matches. This CDR3 has 14 residues. Complete variable domain (other parts from reference TRBV15 and TRBJ2-1): DAMVIQNPRYQVTQFGKPVTLSCSQTLNHNVMYWYQQKSSQAPKLLFHYYDKDFNNEADTPDNFQSRRPNTSFCFLDIRSPGLGDTAMYLCATSGTSGIFEQFFGPGTRLTVL.

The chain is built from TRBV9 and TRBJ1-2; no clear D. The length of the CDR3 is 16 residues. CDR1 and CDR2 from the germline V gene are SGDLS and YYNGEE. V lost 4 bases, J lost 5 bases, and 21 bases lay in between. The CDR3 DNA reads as TGTGCCAGCAGCCTCCAAATGACACCCGGCGGGTATGGCTACACCTTC. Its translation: CASSLQMTPGGYGYTF.

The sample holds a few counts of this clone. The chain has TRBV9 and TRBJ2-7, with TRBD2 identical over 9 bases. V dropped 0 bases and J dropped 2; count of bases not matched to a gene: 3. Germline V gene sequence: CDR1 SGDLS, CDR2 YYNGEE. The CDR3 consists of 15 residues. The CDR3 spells CASSVDGGGAYEQYF. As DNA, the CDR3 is TGTGCCAGCAGCGTAGACGGCGGGGGGGCCTACGAGCAGTACTTC.

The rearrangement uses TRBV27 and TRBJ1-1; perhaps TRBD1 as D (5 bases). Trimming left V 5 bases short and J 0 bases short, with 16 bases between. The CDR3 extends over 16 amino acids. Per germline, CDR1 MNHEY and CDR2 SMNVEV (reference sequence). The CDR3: CASSPQTVFMNTEAFF. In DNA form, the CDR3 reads TGTGCCAGCAGTCCGCAGACAGTATTTATGAACACTGAAGCTTTCTTT.

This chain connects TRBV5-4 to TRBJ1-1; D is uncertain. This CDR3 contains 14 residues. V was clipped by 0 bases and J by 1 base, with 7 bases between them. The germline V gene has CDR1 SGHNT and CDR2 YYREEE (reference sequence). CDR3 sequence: CASSLGRKNTEAFF. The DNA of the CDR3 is TGTGCCAGCAGCTTGGGGAGGAAGAACACTGAAGCTTTCTTT. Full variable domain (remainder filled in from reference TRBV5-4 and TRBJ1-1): ETGVTQSPTHLIKTRGQQVTLRCSSQSGHNTVSWYQQALGQGPQFIFQYYREEENGRGNFPPRFSGLQFPNYSSELNVNALELDDSALYLCASSLGRKNTEAFFGQGTRLTVV.

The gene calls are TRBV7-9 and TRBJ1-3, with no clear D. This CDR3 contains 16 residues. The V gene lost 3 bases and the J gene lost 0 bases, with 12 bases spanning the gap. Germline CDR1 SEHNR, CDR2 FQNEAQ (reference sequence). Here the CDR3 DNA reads TGTGCCAGCAGCTTTTACGGGGAAAGCTCTGGAAACACCATATATTTT. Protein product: CASSFYGESSGNTIYF. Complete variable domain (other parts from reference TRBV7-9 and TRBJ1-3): DTGVSQNPRHKITKRGQNVTFRCDPISEHNRLYWYRQTLGQGPEFLTYFQNEAQLEKSRLLSDRFSAERPKGSFSTLEIQRTEQGDSAMYLCASSFYGESSGNTIYFGEGSWLTVV.

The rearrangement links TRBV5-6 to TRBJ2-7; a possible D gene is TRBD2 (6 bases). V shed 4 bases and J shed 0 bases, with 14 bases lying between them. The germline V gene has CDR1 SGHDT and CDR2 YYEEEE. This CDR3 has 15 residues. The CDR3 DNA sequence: TGTGCCAGCAGCCTGCGGGGCCCCCTCTCCTACGAGCAGTACTTC. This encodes CASSLRGPLSYEQYF.

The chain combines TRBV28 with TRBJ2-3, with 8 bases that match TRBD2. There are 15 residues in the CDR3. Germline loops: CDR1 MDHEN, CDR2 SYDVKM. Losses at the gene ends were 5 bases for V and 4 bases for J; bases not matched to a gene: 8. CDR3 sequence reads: CASSPAGENADTQYF. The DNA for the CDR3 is TGTGCCAGCAGTCCAGCGGGAGAGAATGCAGATACGCAGTATTTT.

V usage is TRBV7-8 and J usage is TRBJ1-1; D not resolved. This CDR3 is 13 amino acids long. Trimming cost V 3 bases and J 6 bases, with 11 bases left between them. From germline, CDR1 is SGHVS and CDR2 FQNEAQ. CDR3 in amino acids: CASSLGTRAEAFF. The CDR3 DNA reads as TGTGCCAGCAGCTTGGGCACACGCGCTGAAGCTTTCTTT. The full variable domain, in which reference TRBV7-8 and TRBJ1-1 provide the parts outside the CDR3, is GAGVSQSPRYKVAKRGQDVALRCDPISGHVSLFWYQQALGQGPEFLTYFQNEAQLDKSGLPSDRFFAERPEGSVSTLKIQRTQQEDSAVYLCASSLGTRAEAFFGQGTRLTVV.

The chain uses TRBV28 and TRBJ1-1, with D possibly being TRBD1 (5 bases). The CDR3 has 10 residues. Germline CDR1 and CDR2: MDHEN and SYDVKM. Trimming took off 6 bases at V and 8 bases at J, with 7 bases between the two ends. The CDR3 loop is CASSPGEAFF. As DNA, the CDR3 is TGTGCCAGCAGCCCAGGGGAAGCTTTCTTT.

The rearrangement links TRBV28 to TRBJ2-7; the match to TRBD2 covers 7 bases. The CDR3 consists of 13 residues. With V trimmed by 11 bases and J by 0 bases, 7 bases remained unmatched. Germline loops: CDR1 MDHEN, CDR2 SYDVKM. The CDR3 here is CASRGVSSYEQYF. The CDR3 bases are TGTGCCTCCCGGGGGGTATCCTCCTACGAGCAGTACTTC.

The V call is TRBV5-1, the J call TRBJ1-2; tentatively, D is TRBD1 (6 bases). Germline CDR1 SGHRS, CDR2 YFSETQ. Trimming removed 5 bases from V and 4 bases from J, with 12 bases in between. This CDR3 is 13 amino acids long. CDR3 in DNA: TGCGCCAGCAGAGAACCGGACAGCTATGGCTACACCTTC. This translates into CASREPDSYGYTF.

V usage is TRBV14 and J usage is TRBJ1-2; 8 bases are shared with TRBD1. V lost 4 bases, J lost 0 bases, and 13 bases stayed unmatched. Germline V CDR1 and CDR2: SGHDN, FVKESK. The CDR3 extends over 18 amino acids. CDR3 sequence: CASSPLVGRGPANYGYTF. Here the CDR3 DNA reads TGTGCCAGCAGCCCACTCGTTGGCAGGGGGCCCGCTAACTATGGCTACACCTTC.

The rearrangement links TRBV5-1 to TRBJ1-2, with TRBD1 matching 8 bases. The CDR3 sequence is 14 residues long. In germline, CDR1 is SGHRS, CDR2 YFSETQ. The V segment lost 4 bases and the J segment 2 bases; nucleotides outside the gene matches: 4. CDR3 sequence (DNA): TGCGCCAGCAGCATGGGGGACAGGAACTATGGCTACACCTTC. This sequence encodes CASSMGDRNYGYTF.

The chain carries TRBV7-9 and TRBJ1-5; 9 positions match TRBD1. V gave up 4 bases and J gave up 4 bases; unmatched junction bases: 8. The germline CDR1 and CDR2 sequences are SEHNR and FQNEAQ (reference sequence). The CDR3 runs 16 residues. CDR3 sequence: CASSSMDRGDNQPQHF. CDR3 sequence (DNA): TGTGCCAGCAGCTCTATGGACAGGGGTGATAATCAGCCCCAGCATTTT.

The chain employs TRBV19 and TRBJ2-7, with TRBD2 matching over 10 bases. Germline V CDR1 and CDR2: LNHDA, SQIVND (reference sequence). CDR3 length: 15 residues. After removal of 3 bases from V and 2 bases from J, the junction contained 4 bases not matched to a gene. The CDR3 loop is CASSILAGGAYEQYF. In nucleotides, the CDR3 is TGTGCCAGTAGTATTTTAGCGGGAGGAGCCTACGAGCAGTACTTC.